Listed here are 3 T cell receptor beta chains from one sample, sequenced in a study of T cell responses to AZD1222 COVID-19 vaccine. Repertoires were generated with immunoSEQ multiplex PCR, while TCRdb's copy carries only in-frame clones and drops some. In the table there are some 80,000 clones, roughly nine tenths of which are singletons. The sequencing used peripheral blood, collected on day 0 of AZD1222 vaccination. Every receptor here comes from an adult in good health.

The V call is TRBV19, the J call TRBJ2-3; 7 positions agree with TRBD2. Looked up from germline, CDR1 is LNHDA and CDR2 is SQIVND (reference sequence). The CDR3 runs to 15 residues. Losses at the gene ends were 9 bases for V and 0 bases for J; bases not matched to a gene: 9. The CDR3: CASKTGLQSTDTQYF. The CDR3 DNA sequence: TGTGCCAGCAAAACGGGACTACAGAGCACAGATACGCAGTATTTT.

J is TRBJ2-7 and V is TRBV6-2 or TRBV6-3, with 7 bases identical to TRBD1. V trimming: 4 bases; J trimming: 3 bases; junction bases outside the gene matches: 15. Germline CDR1 reads MNHEY; CDR2 reads SVGEGT. The CDR3 has 17 amino acids. This CDR3 is CASSLLRSGGQNYEQYF. The DNA of the CDR3 is TGTGCCAGCAGTTTACTCCGAAGTGGGGGACAGAACTACGAGCAGTACTTC.

As regards this clone: Other nucleotide sequences in the sample specify the same CDR3. The chain joins TRBV19 to TRBJ1-2, with unresolved D. Per the germline V gene, CDR1 is LNHDA and CDR2 is SQIVND (reference sequence). V lost 0 bases to trimming and J lost 4 bases, with 9 bases between them. The CDR3 is 14 residues long. CDR3 loop: CASSIDLGSYGYTF. The CDR3 DNA reads TGTGCCAGTAGTATAGATCTTGGAAGCTATGGCTACACCTTC.